The 14 T cell receptor beta chains below come from one sample, sequenced in a study of T-cell memory formation after mild COVID-19. TCRdb reprocessed the 5' RACE reads via MiXCR and lists one record per CDR3 protein. The table has 200,000 to 250,000 distinct CDR3 sequences, about 9.2% seen once. The sample comprised PBMCs or a T cell subset sorted from them (not recorded which). The receptor source for this set is a man aged 18 to 29 who had mild COVID-19 (a few samples of this study predate the infection). Cell type and time point are not known.

This clonotype appeared many times. This chain connects TRBV7-2 to TRBJ2-5; D not certain. The V end lost 7 bases, the J end lost 2 bases, and 11 bases lay between the germline ends. Germline assignment: CDR1 SGHTA and CDR2 FQGNSA. This CDR3 has 13 residues. This chain's CDR3 is CASNARVQETQYF. CDR3 sequence (DNA): TGTGCCAGCAACGCCCGGGTTCAAGAGACCCAGTACTTC.

This clonotype was seen a few times. This chain connects TRBV28 to TRBJ2-7; D might be TRBD1 (6 bases). This CDR3 has 14 residues. Germline-derived CDR1 and CDR2 are MDHEN and SYDVKM. Trimming took 6 bases from V and 4 from J, leaving 16 bases between them. CDR3 sequence: CASRETGTQYEQYV. The CDR3 DNA follows: TGTGCCAGCAGGGAGACCGGGACACAGTACGAGCAGTACGTC.

This clonotype was picked up many times. The CDR3 region has the DNA TGTGCCAGCAGCCCCGGGGGCGAGATCAGAATTCAGTACTTC. It codes for CASSPGGEIRIQYF. The rearrangement joins TRBV7-8 to TRBJ2-4; D assignment may be TRBD1 or TRBD2 (6 bases each). V dropped 5 bases and J dropped 10 bases, with 18 bases sitting between them. Germline V lookup: CDR1 SGHVS, CDR2 FQNEAQ. CDR3 length equals 14 residues.

This clonotype appeared many times. The chain is built from TRBV5-1 and TRBJ1-1; D may be TRBD1 (5 bases). Between the trimmed V and J ends, which lost 2 bases and 4 bases, there was a span of 12 bases. The germline gives CDR1 SGHRS, CDR2 YFSETQ. There are 14 residues in the CDR3. CDR3 bases: TGCGCCAGCAGCTTCCAGGGCGAGGGCACTGAAGCTTTCTTT. Its translation is CASSFQGEGTEAFF. Variable domain in full (rest from reference TRBV5-1 and TRBJ1-1): KAGVTQTPRYLIKTRGQQVTLSCSPISGHRSVSWYQQTPGQGLQFLFEYFSETQRNKGNFPGRFSGRQFSNSRSEMNVSTLELGDSALYLCASSFQGEGTEAFFGQGTRLTVV.

This CDR3 reads CASTVGGGYVDTQYF. In nucleotides, the CDR3 is TGTGCCAGCACTGTTGGCGGGGGCTACGTGGATACGCAGTATTTT. The V and J genes are TRBV9 and TRBJ2-3, with a tentative D call TRBD2 (7 bases). Germline V gives CDR1 SGDLS, CDR2 YYNGEE. V was pared by 6 bases and J by 6 bases, with 20 bases between. The CDR3 consists of 15 residues.

This clonotype was observed a handful of times. The V call is TRBV5-1, the J call TRBJ1-1; D remains unclear. The germline V and J ends were trimmed by 4 bases and 7 bases, with 11 bases remaining between them. Germline CDR1 and CDR2: SGHRS and YFSETQ. The CDR3 is 12 residues long. In DNA, the CDR3 is TGCGCCAGCAGCCTTGAGGGCAGTGAAGCTTTCTTT. This translates into CASSLEGSEAFF.

This clonotype has ten or more counts. CDR3 protein: CASRLGVTSTDTQYF. The CDR3 nucleotides are TGTGCCAGCCGACTAGGGGTGACTAGCACAGATACGCAGTATTTT. This rearrangement joins TRBV6-5 to TRBJ2-3; D possibly corresponds to TRBD2 (6 bases). Germline loops: CDR1 MNHEY, CDR2 SVGAGI. Deletions cut 8 bases from V and 0 bases from J, with 15 bases between. This CDR3 spans 15 amino acids.

The chain combines TRBV7-9 with TRBJ2-4, with D possibly called TRBD1 or TRBD2 (5 bases each). V lost 0 bases and J 0 bases, leaving 12 bases between the germline ends. In germline, CDR1 is SEHNR, CDR2 FQNEAQ (reference sequence). CDR3 size: 17 residues. CDR3 sequence reads: CASSLALGTVAKNIQYF. CDR3 bases: TGTGCCAGCAGCTTAGCGCTAGGGACGGTAGCCAAAAACATTCAGTACTTC.

This chain connects TRBV5-1 to TRBJ1-1; possible D gene TRBD1, 6 bases. The CDR3 sequence is 13 residues long. Germline V gene sequence: CDR1 SGHRS, CDR2 YFSETQ. V was clipped by 7 bases and J by 0 bases, with 10 bases between them. CDR3 sequence: CASGDRMNTEAFF. The CDR3 DNA reads as TGCGCCAGCGGAGACAGGATGAACACTGAAGCTTTCTTT.

J is TRBJ1-1 and V is TRBV9; no firm D call. Between the trimmed V and J ends, which lost 2 bases and 4 bases, there was a span of 12 bases. Germline V gives CDR1 SGDLS, CDR2 YYNGEE. The CDR3 length is 14 residues. The CDR3 DNA reads TGTGCCAGCAGCGTTGTGGACTGGGGCACTGAAGCTTTCTTT. This codes for CASSVVDWGTEAFF.

This clonotype came up a few times. The chain has TRBV5-8 and TRBJ2-3; TRBD1 aligns across 9 bases. Unmatched junction bases numbered 8, after V lost 7 bases and J lost 5 bases. Germline V lookup: CDR1 SGHTS, CDR2 YDEGEE. The CDR3 runs to 14 residues. The CDR3 protein is CASLPGQGKDTQYF. In nucleotides, the CDR3 is TGTGCCAGCCTACCGGGACAGGGAAAAGATACGCAGTATTTT. Supplemented by reference TRBV5-8 and TRBJ2-3, the full variable domain reads EAGVTQSPTHLIKTRGQQATLRCSPISGHTSVYWYQQALGLGLQFLLWYDEGEERNRGNFPPRFSGRQFPNYSSELNVNALELEDSALYLCASLPGQGKDTQYFGPGTRLTVL.

The chain combines TRBV20-1 with TRBJ1-2; TRBD1 might be the D (5 bases). Germline V lookup: CDR1 DFQATT, CDR2 SNEGSKA (reference sequence). V was trimmed by 5 bases and J by 3 bases, leaving 19 bases between them. CDR3 size: 15 residues. This CDR3 is CSAPTRDGVYYGYTF. DNA of the CDR3: TGCAGTGCTCCTACCAGGGACGGAGTTTACTATGGCTACACCTTC.

This clonotype was seen many times. The rearrangement uses TRBV7-2 and TRBJ2-7; tentatively, D is TRBD2 (7 bases). CDR3 length equals 14 residues. V lost 5 bases and J 3 bases, leaving 14 bases between the germline ends. CDR1 and CDR2 (germline): SGHTA, FQGNSA. The DNA of the CDR3 is TGTGCCAGCAGCCCTCTCGGGGGGCTCTACGAGCAGTACTTC. It yields the protein CASSPLGGLYEQYF.

About this clonotype: The junction departs from germline at one end; a sequencing error may be responsible. The chain recombines TRBV7-2 with TRBJ2-5; 7 bases align to TRBD2. Germline CDR1 is SGHTA and CDR2 is FQGNSA. This CDR3 region has 13 residues. DNA for the CDR3: TGTGCCAGCAGCCCAACCCAATCTAGCGGTCCCCACTTC. This translates into CASSPTQSSGPHF. The full variable domain, with the rest looked up from reference TRBV7-2 and TRBJ2-5, is GAGVSQSPSNKVTEKGKDVELRCDPISGHTALYWYRQSLGQGLEFLIYFQGNSAPDKSGLPSDRFSAERTGGSVSTLTIQRTQQEDSAVYLCASSPTQSSGPHFGPGTRLLVL.